Sequencing of this T cell receptor (beta chain) was carried out in a study of T cells in Graves' hyperthyroidism and ophthalmopathy. RNA transcripts gave rise to amplified TCR beta CDR3 regions. Carried out on the TCR CDR3, a first-round RT-PCR used the HTBI primer set. Each CDR3 protein gets one entry after TCRdb re-called the multiplex PCR reads with MiXCR. The sample has about 540,000 distinct CDR3 sequences; 35% to 55% are singletons. Thyroid ultrasound and orbital computed tomography, with clinical symptoms and serum thyroxine and TRAb, informed diagnoses. Germline loops: CDR1 SEHNR, CDR2 FQNEAQ (reference sequence). The V end lost 1 base, the J end lost 0 bases, and 12 bases lay between the germline ends. There are 17 residues in the CDR3. This clonotype was seen repeatedly, ten times or more.

The chain is built from TRBV7-9 and TRBJ1-4, with D tentatively TRBD1 (5 bases). The TCR comes from a woman under 30 with Graves' hyperthyroidism. Sample: peripheral blood or thyroid tissue (not recorded which). CDR3 bases: TGTGCCAGCAGCTTAGGAGTGGGGGTTTCAACTAATGAAAAACTGTTTTTT. Translating it yields CASSLGVGVSTNEKLFF. Combining the CDR3 with reference TRBV7-9 and TRBJ1-4 gives the whole variable domain DTGVSQNPRHKITKRGQNVTFRCDPISEHNRLYWYRQTLGQGPEFLTYFQNEAQLEKSRLLSDRFSAERPKGSFSTLEIQRTEQGDSAMYLCASSLGVGVSTNEKLFFGSGTQLSVL.